What follows is one TCR beta chain and its context. Different DNA sequences within this sample yield the same CDR3. The entry originates in a study of shared clonotypes between healthy human individuals. The CDR3 length is 13 residues. Trimming left V 0 bases short and J 4 bases short, with 4 bases between. Germline V gives CDR1 SGDLS, CDR2 YYNGEE. Repertoires were generated with immunoSEQ multiplex PCR, while TCRdb's copy carries only in-frame clones and drops some. The sample carries millions of clones, over 85% recorded once. This rearrangement joins TRBV9 to TRBJ2-2; D not resolved. The source material was naive CD4+ T cells sorted from blood. The subset here: CD45RA+ positively selected. The clonotype was recovered from a man between 18 and 29 years old in good health. The DNA for the CDR3 is TGTGCCAGCAGCGTAGGGACCACCGGGGAGCTGTTTTTT. Translating it yields CASSVGTTGELFF.